The rows below give T cell receptor beta chains drawn from one sample of a study of cytomegalovirus exposure and HLA in healthy donors. Assay: immunoSEQ multiplex PCR; the TCRdb copy retains only in-frame clones and omits some. The top ten clones hold less than 1.5% of a sample with some 190,000 clones, about 85% of them seen once. Sequencing input: PBMCs. These TCRs come from a girl aged 10-17 years in good health and CMV-seropositive. The CDR3 runs from the conserved cysteine through the conserved F or W.

J gene	V gene	CDR3 protein
TRBJ2-7	TRBV7-6	CASSPTSPPGEQYF
TRBJ2-7	TRBV4-1	CASSTNRGLALYEQYF
TRBJ1-4	TRBV15	CATSRDRGGVGEKLFF
TRBJ2-3	TRBV25-1	CASSERDTFTDTQYF
TRBJ2-1	TRBV5-6	CASSLALEVYNEQFF
TRBJ2-7	TRBV6-1	CASRETGGKTAEQYF
TRBJ2-2	TRBV9	CASSGRSTNTGELFF
TRBJ2-2	TRBV5-1	CASSQTSGRTPGELFF
TRBJ2-3	TRBV19	CASTAGSSTDTQYF
TRBJ2-7	TRBV6-1	CASIKGGSGYEQYF
TRBJ2-1	TRBV6-6	CASSATEVPYNEQFF
TRBJ1-1	TRBV19	CASSHGVGEAFF
TRBJ1-2	TRBV5-1	CASRWTIQGGWVYGYTF
TRBJ2-3	TRBV19	CASTPPGTGEDTQYF
TRBJ2-6	TRBV15	CATSRDRGSGANVLTF
TRBJ2-7	TRBV21-1	CASSCRPAGEIDEQYF
TRBJ1-5	TRBV19	CASSGGLWDQPQHF
TRBJ2-1	TRBV5-6	CASSLGSPYSNEQFF
TRBJ2-6	TRBV27	CASSLGTGGYPSNVLTF
TRBJ2-7	TRBV7-2	CASSLVGTLSYEQYF
TRBJ1-1	TRBV29-1	CSVHPGLRLNTEAFF
TRBJ2-3	TRBV7-8	CASSFNRVVSDTQYF
TRBJ2-3	TRBV23-1	CASRVAGATDTQYF
TRBJ2-4	TRBV7-9	CASSHPSAGGILPKNIQYF
TRBJ1-1	TRBV5-6	CASSLGRRTEAFF
TRBJ2-3	TRBV10-3	CAISLPDSRTDTQYF
TRBJ1-1	TRBV5-4	CASSSAYMNTEAFF
TRBJ2-1	TRBV6-4	CASSSDAGEQFF
TRBJ2-3	TRBV5-1	CASSLSGQGSDTQYF
TRBJ2-7	TRBV6-5	CASSYRQATYEQYF
TRBJ2-6	TRBV11-2	CASRSSANVLTF
TRBJ1-4	TRBV10-3	CAISEWENPEKLFF
TRBJ2-3	TRBV9	CASSVGILPDTQYF
TRBJ2-1	TRBV5-1	CASSLVAFYNEQFF
TRBJ2-7	TRBV5-1	CASSRAGINEQYF